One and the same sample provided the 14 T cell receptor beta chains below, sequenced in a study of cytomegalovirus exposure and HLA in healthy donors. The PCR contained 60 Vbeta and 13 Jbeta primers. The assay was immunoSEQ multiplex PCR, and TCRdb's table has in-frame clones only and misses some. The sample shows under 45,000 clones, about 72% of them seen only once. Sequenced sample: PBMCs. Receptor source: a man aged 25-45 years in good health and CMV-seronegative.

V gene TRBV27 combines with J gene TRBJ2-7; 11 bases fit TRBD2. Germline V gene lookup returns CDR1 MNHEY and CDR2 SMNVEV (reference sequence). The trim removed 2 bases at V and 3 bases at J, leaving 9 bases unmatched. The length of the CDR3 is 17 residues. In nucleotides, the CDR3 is TGTGCCAGCAGTTTAGACAGACCGGGACTAGCGGTCTACGAGCAGTACTTC. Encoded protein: CASSLDRPGLAVYEQYF.

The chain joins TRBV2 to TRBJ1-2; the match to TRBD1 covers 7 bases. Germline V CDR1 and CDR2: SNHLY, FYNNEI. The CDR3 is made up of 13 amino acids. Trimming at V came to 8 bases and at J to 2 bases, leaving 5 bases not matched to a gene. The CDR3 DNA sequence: TGTGCCAGCGGCGGGACAGCCAACTATGGCTACACCTTC. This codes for CASGGTANYGYTF.

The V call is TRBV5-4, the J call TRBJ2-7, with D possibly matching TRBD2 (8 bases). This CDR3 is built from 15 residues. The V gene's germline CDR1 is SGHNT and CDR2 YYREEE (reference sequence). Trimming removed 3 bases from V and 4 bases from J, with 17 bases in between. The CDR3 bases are TGTGCCAGCAGCTGGGACAGCGGGAGTGGGTACGAGCAGTACTTC. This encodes CASSWDSGSGYEQYF. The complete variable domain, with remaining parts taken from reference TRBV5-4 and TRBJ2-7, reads ETGVTQSPTHLIKTRGQQVTLRCSSQSGHNTVSWYQQALGQGPQFIFQYYREEENGRGNFPPRFSGLQFPNYSSELNVNALELDDSALYLCASSWDSGSGYEQYFGPGTRLTVT.

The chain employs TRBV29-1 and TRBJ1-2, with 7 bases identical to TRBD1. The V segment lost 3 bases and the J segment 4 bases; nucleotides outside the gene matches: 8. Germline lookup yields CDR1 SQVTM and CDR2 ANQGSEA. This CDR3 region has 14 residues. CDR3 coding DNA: TGCAGCGTTGAGGAAGGGGACAGACCCTATGGCTACACCTTC. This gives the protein CSVEEGDRPYGYTF.

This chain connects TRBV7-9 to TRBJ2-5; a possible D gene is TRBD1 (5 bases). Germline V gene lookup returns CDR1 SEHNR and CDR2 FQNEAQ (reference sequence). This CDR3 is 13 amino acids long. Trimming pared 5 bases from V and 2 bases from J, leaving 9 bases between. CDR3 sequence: CASSPAGQETQYF. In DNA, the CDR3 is TGTGCCAGCAGCCCAGCAGGGCAAGAGACCCAGTACTTC.

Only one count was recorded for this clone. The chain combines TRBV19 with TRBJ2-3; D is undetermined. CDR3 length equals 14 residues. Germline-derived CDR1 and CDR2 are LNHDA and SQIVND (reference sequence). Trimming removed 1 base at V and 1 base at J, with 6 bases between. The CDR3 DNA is TGTGCCAGTAGTATAGGGCAGGGCACAGATACGCAGTATTTT. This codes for CASSIGQGTDTQYF.

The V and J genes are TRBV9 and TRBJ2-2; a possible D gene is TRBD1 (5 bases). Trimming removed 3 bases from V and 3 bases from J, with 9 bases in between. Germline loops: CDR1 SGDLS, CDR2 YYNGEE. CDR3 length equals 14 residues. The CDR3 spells CASSATVYTGELFF. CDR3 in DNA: TGTGCCAGCAGCGCGACAGTTTACACCGGGGAGCTGTTTTTT.

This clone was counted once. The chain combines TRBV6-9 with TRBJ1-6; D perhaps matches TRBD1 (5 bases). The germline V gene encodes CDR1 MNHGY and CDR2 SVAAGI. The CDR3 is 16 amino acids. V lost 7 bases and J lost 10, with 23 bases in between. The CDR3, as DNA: TGTGCCAGCACCGAAGTGGTGACCGGTCGGGGGTCACCCCTCCACTTT. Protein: CASTEVVTGRGSPLHF.

The CDR3 nucleotides are TGTGCCAGCAGCGTAGGACTAGCGGGACCTACGCGCACAGATACGCAGTATTTT. It specifies CASSVGLAGPTRTDTQYF. The chain carries TRBV9 and TRBJ2-3, with 11 bases fitting TRBD2. The CDR3 sequence is 18 residues long. Per the germline V gene, CDR1 is SGDLS and CDR2 is YYNGEE. Losses at the gene ends were 0 bases for V and 1 base for J; bases not matched to a gene: 7.

CDR3 in DNA: TGTGCCAGCAGCTTTGGTCCGGGAAAGACCCAGTACTTC. Residues: CASSFGPGKTQYF. The chain has TRBV5-5 and TRBJ2-5, with D maybe TRBD2 (5 bases). The CDR3 extends over 13 amino acids. CDR1 is SGHKS and CDR2 is YYEKEE in the germline V gene (reference sequence). The ends were cut back, 2 bases at V and 6 bases at J, with 11 bases in the middle.

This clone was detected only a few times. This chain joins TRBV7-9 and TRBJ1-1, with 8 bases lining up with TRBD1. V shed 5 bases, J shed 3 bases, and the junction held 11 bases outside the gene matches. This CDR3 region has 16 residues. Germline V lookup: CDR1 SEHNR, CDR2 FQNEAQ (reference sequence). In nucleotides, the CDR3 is TGTGCCAGCAGCATCCCCCCCGGGACAGGAGACACTGAAGCTTTCTTT. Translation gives CASSIPPGTGDTEAFF.

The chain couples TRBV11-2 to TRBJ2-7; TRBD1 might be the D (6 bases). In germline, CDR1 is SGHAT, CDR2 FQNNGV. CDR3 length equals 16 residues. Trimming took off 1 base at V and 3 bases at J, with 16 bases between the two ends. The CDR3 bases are TGTGCCAGCAGCTTAGTGATGCAGGGGAAGGGCTACGAGCAGTACTTC. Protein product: CASSLVMQGKGYEQYF. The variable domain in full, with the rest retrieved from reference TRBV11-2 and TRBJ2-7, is EAGVAQSPRYKIIEKRQSVAFWCNPISGHATLYWYQQILGQGPKLLIQFQNNGVVDDSQLPKDRFSAERLKGVDSTLKIQPAKLEDSAVYLCASSLVMQGKGYEQYFGPGTRLTVT.

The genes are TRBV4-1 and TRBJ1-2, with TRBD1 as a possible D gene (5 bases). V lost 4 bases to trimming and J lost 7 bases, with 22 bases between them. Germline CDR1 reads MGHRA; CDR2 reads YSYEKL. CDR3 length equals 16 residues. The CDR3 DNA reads TGCGCCAGCAGCCCCACACAGGATCTGCCGCGTCGTGGCTACACCTTC. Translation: CASSPTQDLPRRGYTF.

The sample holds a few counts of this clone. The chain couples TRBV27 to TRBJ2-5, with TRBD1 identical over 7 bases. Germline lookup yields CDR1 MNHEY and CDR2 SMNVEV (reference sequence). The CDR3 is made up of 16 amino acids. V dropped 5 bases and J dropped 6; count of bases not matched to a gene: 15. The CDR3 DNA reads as TGTGCCAGCAGTCTACAGGGGCAAGTAGGCGGTAAGACCCAGTACTTC. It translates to CASSLQGQVGGKTQYF.